This T cell receptor (beta chain) was sequenced for a study of post-analysis software for immune sequencing data (dated by TCRdb to between 2014 and 2016). Turning to the overall study: The recorded disease courses included relapsing-remitting, secondary progressive and progressive-relapsing multiple sclerosis, and some patients had no subtype annotation. The patient repertoires were compared against 11 previously published healthy control repertoires obtained from donors aged roughly 6 to 25 years. A subset of samples was prepared in parallel using single-end sample barcoding, then pooled and co-amplified after Illumina adapter ligation. The investigation overall reported the following: Patients showed significantly higher frequencies than controls for roughly five TRBV segments, among them TRBV5-6, TRBV5-1 and TRBV20-1. Direct clustering with F measure revealed strong co-clustering of samples prepared in the same batch, which led to a batch-effect correction. The multiple sclerosis patient group was slightly younger than the control group. Compared with controls, multiple sclerosis patients had significantly lower normalized Chao1 diversity, a finding suggesting substantial peripheral T-cell clonal expansion.

CDR1 and CDR2, per the germline V gene, are SQVTM and ANQGSEA. V trim: 4 bases; J trim: 8 bases; unmatched bases: 5. Reading from cysteine to phenylalanine, the CDR3 counts 12 amino acids. Only the CDR3 DNA stays, 36 bases, in frame from base 1. The method behind the library was PCR. These reads were obtained on an Illumina HiSeq 2500. To reduce PCR and sequencing biases, unique molecular identifiers were incorporated into the TCR beta cDNA libraries. Per 1 to 10 million input T cells, roughly 500,000 cDNA molecules were obtained, such that each molecule approximated one T cell. The patient libraries were prepared and sequenced with the same protocol used for the earlier healthy control dataset. Within a given batch, samples were prepared together, multiplexed and sequenced on the same HiSeq lane. The paper's processing steps were these. MIGEC was used to process the raw barcoded reads, and molecular identifier groups with only a single read were discarded before consensus assembly and CDR3 extraction. Clonotype tables were post-analysed with VDJtools, and diversity was normalized by down-sampling all datasets to the smallest sample size. Repertoire overlap clustering matched CDR3 amino acid but not nucleotide sequences to correct batch-related cross-sample contamination. The public reads were run again by TCRdb, first through fastp at Q25 and then through MiXCR, and only productive beta chains were kept. Under each unique CDR3 protein, matching rows form one entry showing the most common genes and DNA. These V and J calls derive from TCRdb rather than the authors' analysis. For this sample the table gives 750,000 to 950,000 distinct CDR3 sequences, of which about 57% were detected only once. The ten largest clones add up to approximately 4.5% of the sample.

With regard to this clonotype: Its target antigen remains unknown. Qualities for individual bases were not recorded, and no much larger clone is one base off.

To demonstrate the VDJtools post-analysis software, TCR beta repertoires were profiled from the peripheral blood of roughly 12 young patients with multiple sclerosis. The multiple sclerosis patients were children and adolescents ranging in age from roughly 6 to 15 years. This chain is built from TRBV29-1 and TRBJ2-4, and 7 junction bases match TRBD2. The sequenced sample was blood. This receptor was obtained from a girl under 18 with multiple sclerosis. The DNA sequence follows: TGCAGCGTTGTGACCCGGGGGGACATTCAGTACTTC. Its translation reads: CSVVTRGDIQYF. With the portions outside the CDR3 filled from the reference TRBV29-1 and TRBJ2-4 genes, the complete variable region becomes SAVISQKPSRDICQRGTSLTIQCQVDSQVTMMFWYRQQPGQSLTLIATANQGSEATYESGFVIDKFPISRPNLTFSTLTVSNMSPEDSSIYLCSVVTRGDIQYFGAGTRLSVL.